The 11 T cell receptor beta chains reported below all come from one sample, sequenced in a study of T cells in Graves' hyperthyroidism and ophthalmopathy. The CDR3 regions of TCR beta were amplified from RNA transcripts. A first-round RT-PCR of the TCR CDR3 used the HTBI primer set. A single record per CDR3 protein comes from TCRdb applying MiXCR to the multiplex PCR reads. In the table there are a few hundred thousand distinct CDR3 sequences, approximately 15% of which are singletons. Sequenced sample: blood. Receptors originate from a woman aged 40-49 years with Graves' hyperthyroidism that later progressed to Graves' ophthalmopathy.

This clonotype came up a few times. The V gene is TRBV9, the J gene TRBJ2-1, with 7 bases fitting TRBD2. Per the germline V gene, CDR1 is SGDLS and CDR2 is YYNGEE. The CDR3 is made up of 15 amino acids. V trimming: 0 bases; J trimming: 8 bases; junction bases outside the gene matches: 8. The CDR3 reads CASSVGGGTVYEQFF. CDR3 coding DNA: TGTGCCAGCAGCGTAGGGGGAGGGACTGTCTATGAGCAGTTCTTC.

The DNA of the CDR3 is TGTGCCAGCAGTGACGAACACCGGGCCCTTAATTCACCCCTCCACTTT. It yields the protein CASSDEHRALNSPLHF. The chain carries TRBV6-1 and TRBJ1-6; D gene ambiguous. This CDR3 has 16 residues. CDR1 and CDR2 from the germline V gene are MNHNS and SASEGT. The germline V and J ends were trimmed by 3 bases and 6 bases, with 15 bases remaining between them.

J is TRBJ1-2 and V is TRBV30; D ambiguous. Trimming removed 2 bases at V and 8 bases at J, with 9 bases between. Per the germline V gene, CDR1 is GTSNPN and CDR2 is SVGIG (reference sequence). The CDR3 consists of 11 residues. The chain's CDR3 is CAWSLDAGYTF. The CDR3 DNA follows: TGTGCCTGGAGTTTGGACGCAGGCTACACCTTC.

This clonotype occurred a few times. A much larger clonotype is one base distant, so this may be a read error. The chain joins TRBV28 to TRBJ2-5, with D perhaps matching TRBD1 (6 bases). Germline lookup yields CDR1 MDHEN and CDR2 SYDVKM. The CDR3 totals 16 residues. Trimming removed 7 bases at V and 9 bases at J, with 27 bases between. The CDR3: CASKFQQGRSAGAQYF. The CDR3 DNA follows: TGTGCCAGCAAATTCCAGCAGGGACGCTCCGCAGGGGCCCAGTACTTC. The full variable domain, in which reference TRBV28 and TRBJ2-5 provide the parts outside the CDR3, is DVKVTQSSRYLVKRTGEKVFLECVQDMDHENMFWYRQDPGLGLRLIYFSYDVKMKEKGDIPEGYSVSREKKERFSLILESASTNQTSMYLCASKFQQGRSAGAQYFGPGTRLLVL.

This clonotype was found many times. The chain joins TRBV18 to TRBJ1-1; D is uncertain. The CDR3 covers 13 residues. Germline CDR1 and CDR2: KGHSH and LQKENI. The V and J ends lost 6 bases and 11 bases respectively, with 19 bases between them. This CDR3 is CASSSPPFDQAFF. For the CDR3, the DNA is TGTGCCAGCTCGTCACCCCCATTTGATCAGGCTTTCTTT.

This clonotype was found many times. The chain couples TRBV4-1 to TRBJ2-3, with D perhaps matching TRBD2 (5 bases). The germline V and J ends were trimmed by 4 bases and 0 bases, with 17 bases remaining between them. The length of the CDR3 is 17 residues. From germline, CDR1 is MGHRA and CDR2 YSYEKL. CDR3 coding DNA: TGCGCCAGCAGCCGCTTGGGAGTCGAGGCCAGCACAGATACGCAGTATTTT. This codes for CASSRLGVEASTDTQYF.

V and J are TRBV5-6 and TRBJ2-1; D remains unclear. Trimming cost V 2 bases and J 0 bases, with 9 bases left between them. The CDR3 length is 15 residues. Germline V gene sequence: CDR1 SGHDT, CDR2 YYEEEE. DNA for the CDR3: TGTGCCAGCAGCTTAAGGGCCTACTCCTACAATGAGCAGTTCTTC. The encoded protein is CASSLRAYSYNEQFF.

The genes are TRBV7-2 and TRBJ2-1, with TRBD1 identical over 11 bases. In germline, CDR1 is SGHTA, CDR2 FQGNSA. The V segment lost 5 bases and the J segment 9 bases; nucleotides outside the gene matches: 12. CDR3 length: 16 residues. The CDR3: CASSPRSGTGGGEQFF. CDR3 nucleotide sequence: TGTGCCAGCAGCCCCAGGAGCGGGACAGGGGGAGGTGAGCAGTTCTTC.

The V call is TRBV4-1, the J call TRBJ1-1; tentative D call: TRBD1 (6 bases). The CDR3 contains 14 residues. Deletions cut 2 bases from V and 6 bases from J, with 13 bases between. The germline V gene encodes CDR1 MGHRA and CDR2 YSYEKL. DNA for the CDR3: TGCGCCAGCAGCCAACCCCGGGACAAGCCTGAAGCTTTCTTT. It encodes CASSQPRDKPEAFF.

This sequence joins TRBV27 and TRBJ2-5, with TRBD2 matching over 15 bases. V shed 7 bases, J shed 4 bases, and the junction held 10 bases outside the gene matches. Germline V gene lookup returns CDR1 MNHEY and CDR2 SMNVEV (reference sequence). The CDR3 is 17 residues long. The CDR3 bases are TGTGCCAGCAAAGCATCCGGGACTAGCGGGAGGAGAGAGACCCAGTACTTC. Encoded protein: CASKASGTSGRRETQYF.

This clonotype was seen many times. The chain recombines TRBV19 with TRBJ2-5; possible D gene TRBD2, 6 bases. The CDR3 is 14 amino acids. V was cut by 5 bases and J by 3 bases, with 13 bases left in between. Germline V gene sequence: CDR1 LNHDA, CDR2 SQIVND (reference sequence). This CDR3 is CASSPPGLKETQYF. The CDR3 DNA reads as TGTGCCAGTAGTCCGCCGGGACTTAAAGAGACCCAGTACTTC.